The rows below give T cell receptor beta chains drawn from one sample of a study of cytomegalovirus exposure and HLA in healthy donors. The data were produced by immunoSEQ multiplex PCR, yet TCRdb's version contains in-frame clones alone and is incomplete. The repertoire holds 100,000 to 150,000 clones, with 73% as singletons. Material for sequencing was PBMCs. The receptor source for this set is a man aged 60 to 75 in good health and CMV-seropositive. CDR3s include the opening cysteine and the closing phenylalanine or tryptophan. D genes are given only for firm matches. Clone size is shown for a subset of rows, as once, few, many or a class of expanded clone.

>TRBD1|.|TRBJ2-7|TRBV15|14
CATSLRTGGYEQYF
TGTGCCACCAGTTTAAGGACAGGGGGCTACGAGCAGTACTTC
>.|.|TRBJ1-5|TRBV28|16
CASSLRPGGSNQPQHF
TGTGCCAGCAGTTTGAGGCCGGGAGGGAGCAATCAGCCCCAGCATTTT
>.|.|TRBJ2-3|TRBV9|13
CASSATSPDTQYF
TGTGCCAGCAGCGCGACAAGTCCAGATACGCAGTATTTT
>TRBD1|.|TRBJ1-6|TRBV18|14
CASSPRQGDSPLHF
TGTGCCAGCTCACCACGTCAGGGGGATTCACCCCTCCACTTT
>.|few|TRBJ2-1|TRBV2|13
CASSGGGGNEQFF
TGTGCCAGCAGCGGGGGTGGAGGAAATGAGCAGTTCTTC
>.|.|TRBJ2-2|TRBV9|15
CASSVAGGYTGELFF
TGTGCCAGCAGCGTAGCTGGGGGCTATACCGGGGAGCTGTTTTTT
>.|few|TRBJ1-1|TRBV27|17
CASSHKSPGVMNTEAFF
TGTGCCAGCAGCCACAAGAGCCCGGGGGTCATGAACACTGAAGCTTTCTTT
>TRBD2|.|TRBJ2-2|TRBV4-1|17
CASSPKWPSGGTGELFF
TGCGCCAGCAGCCCGAAGTGGCCTAGCGGGGGGACCGGGGAGCTGTTTTTT
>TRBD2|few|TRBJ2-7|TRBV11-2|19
CASSQTSGGLLLSSYEQYF
TGTGCCAGCAGCCAGACTAGCGGGGGCCTCCTATTGAGCTCCTACGAGCAGTACTTC
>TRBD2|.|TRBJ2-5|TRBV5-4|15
CASSQGLAGVETQYF
TGTGCCAGCAGCCAAGGACTAGCGGGGGTCGAGACCCAGTACTTC
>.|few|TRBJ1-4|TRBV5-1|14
CASSAGQSNEKLFF
TGCGCCAGCAGCGCTGGACAGTCCAATGAAAAACTGTTTTTT
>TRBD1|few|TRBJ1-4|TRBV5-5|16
CASSLGQSPTNEKLFF
TGTGCCAGCAGCCTGGGACAGAGTCCAACTAATGAAAAACTGTTTTTT
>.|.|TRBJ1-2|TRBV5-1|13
CASSSEGFMSYTF
TGCGCCAGCAGCAGCGAGGGTTTTATGAGCTACACCTTC
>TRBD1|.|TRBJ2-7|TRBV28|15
CASSSPQGYSYEQYF
TGTGCCAGCAGTTCCCCACAGGGGTACTCCTACGAGCAGTACTTC
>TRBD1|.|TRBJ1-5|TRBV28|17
CASSLRPGQGGSQPQHF
TGTGCCAGCAGTTTACGACCGGGACAGGGCGGGAGTCAGCCCCAGCATTTT
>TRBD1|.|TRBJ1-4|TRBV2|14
CASSGTGGGEKLFF
TGTGCCAGCAGTGGGACAGGGGGGGGTGAAAAACTGTTTTTT
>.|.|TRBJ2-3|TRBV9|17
CASSTRWKGVGTDTQYF
TGTGCCAGCAGCACCCGATGGAAGGGGGTAGGCACAGATACGCAGTATTTT
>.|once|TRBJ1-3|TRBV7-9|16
CASSPYGGGEGNTIYF
TGTGCCAGCAGCCCGTATGGGGGCGGTGAGGGAAACACCATATATTTT
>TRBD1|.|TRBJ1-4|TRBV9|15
CASSAWGQGSEKLFF
TGTGCCAGCAGCGCCTGGGGACAGGGGAGCGAAAAACTGTTTTTT
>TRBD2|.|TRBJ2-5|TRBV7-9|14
CASSQGLLQETQYF
TGTGCCAGCAGCCAGGGACTATTACAAGAGACCCAGTACTTC
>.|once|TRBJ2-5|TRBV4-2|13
CASSLGRQETQYF
TGTGCCAGCAGCCTAGGCAGGCAAGAGACCCAGTACTTC
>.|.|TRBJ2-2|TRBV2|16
CASSEARGRSTGELFF
TGTGCCAGCAGTGAAGCCAGGGGACGGAGCACCGGGGAGCTGTTTTTT
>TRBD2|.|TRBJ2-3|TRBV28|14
CASLAGGSTDTQYF
TGTGCCAGCCTTGCGGGGGGGAGCACAGATACGCAGTATTTT
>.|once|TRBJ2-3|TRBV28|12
CASKEGSDTQYF
TGTGCCAGCAAAGAGGGTTCAGATACGCAGTATTTT
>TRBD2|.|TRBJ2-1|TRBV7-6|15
CASSVLAGGYNEQFF
TGTGCCAGCAGCGTACTAGCGGGGGGATACAATGAGCAGTTCTTC
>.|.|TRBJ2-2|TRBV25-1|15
CASSERGQNTGELFF
TGTGCCAGCAGTGAACGTGGACAGAACACCGGGGAGCTGTTTTTT
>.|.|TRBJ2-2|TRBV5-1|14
CASTRDTNTGELFF
TGCGCCAGCACCCGTGACACGAACACCGGGGAGCTGTTTTTT
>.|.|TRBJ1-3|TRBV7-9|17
CASSLEGGVLSGNTIYF
TGTGCCAGCAGCTTAGAAGGCGGGGTACTCTCTGGAAACACCATATATTTT
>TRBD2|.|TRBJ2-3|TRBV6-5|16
CASSLTSGGQEDTQYF
TGTGCCAGCAGTTTGACTAGCGGGGGGCAGGAAGATACGCAGTATTTT
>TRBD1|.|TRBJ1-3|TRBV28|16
CASNPPTGGFGNTIYF
TGTGCCAGCAACCCCCCGACAGGGGGCTTTGGGAACACCATATATTTT
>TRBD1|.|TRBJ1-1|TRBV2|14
CASSELRGTGFAFF
TGTGCCAGCAGTGAATTGAGGGGGACAGGGTTCGCTTTCTTT
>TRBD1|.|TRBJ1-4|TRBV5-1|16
CASSIGTGDWDEKLFF
TGCGCCAGCAGCATCGGGACAGGGGATTGGGATGAAAAACTGTTTTTT
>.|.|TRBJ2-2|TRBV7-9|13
CASSSLRSGELFF
TGTGCCAGCAGCTCCCTCAGGTCCGGGGAGCTGTTTTTT
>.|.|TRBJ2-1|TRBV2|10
CASNQNEQFF
TGTGCCAGCAACCAGAATGAGCAGTTCTTC
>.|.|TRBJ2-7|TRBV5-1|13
CASSLWQAYEQYF
TGCGCCAGCAGCTTGTGGCAGGCCTACGAGCAGTACTTC
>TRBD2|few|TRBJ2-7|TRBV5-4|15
CASRKTGTSGVEQYF
TGTGCCAGCCGAAAGACCGGGACTAGCGGGGTCGAGCAGTACTTC